These 19 T cell receptor beta chains came from one sample sequenced in a study of CD8+ T cells in alopecia areata. After isolation, RNA underwent reverse transcription to generate cDNA as the sequencing template. Assay: immunoSEQ multiplex PCR; the TCRdb copy retains only in-frame clones and omits some. The sample gives about 140,000 clones, 45% to 60% of which show up once; around 5% is in the top ten. The sample consisted of CD4+ T cells sorted from blood. These receptors all stem from a human donor in good health.

The chain joins TRBV2 to TRBJ2-7, with 7 bases that match TRBD1. V lost 9 bases, J lost 5 bases, and 7 bases stayed unmatched. The CDR3 runs 12 residues. CDR1 and CDR2 (germline): SNHLY, FYNNEI. The DNA of the CDR3 is TGTGCCAGTCGATCAGGGGGTAACGAGCAGTACTTC. As protein: CASRSGGNEQYF.

The V call is TRBV7-9, the J call TRBJ2-3; D not certain. The CDR3 covers 14 residues. The germline gives CDR1 SEHNR, CDR2 FQNEAQ (reference sequence). V lost 0 bases and J 0 bases, leaving 4 bases between the germline ends. CDR3: CASSLAASTDTQYF. DNA for the CDR3: TGTGCCAGCAGCTTAGCCGCCAGCACAGATACGCAGTATTTT.

The V and J genes are TRBV15 and TRBJ2-7; the match to TRBD2 covers 7 bases. The CDR3 is 15 amino acids. Trimming removed 3 bases from V and 3 bases from J; junction bases left unmatched: 8. The germline V gene encodes CDR1 LNHNV and CDR2 YYDKDF (reference sequence). The CDR3 loop reads CATSRETSPYYEQYF. The CDR3 DNA is TGTGCCACCAGCAGGGAGACTAGCCCGTACTACGAGCAGTACTTC.

The chain joins TRBV27 to TRBJ2-4; maybe TRBD1 (6 bases). CDR3 length: 14 amino acids. With 7 bases removed from V and 4 bases from J, the gap between germline ends came to 14 bases. Germline V gene data show CDR1 as MNHEY and CDR2 as SMNVEV (reference sequence). CDR3 coding DNA: TGTGCCAGCATAGACGTTCAGGGGAAAAACATTCAGTACTTC. The encoded protein is CASIDVQGKNIQYF.

The chain has TRBV15 and TRBJ1-2; D is unresolved. Trimming left V 11 bases short and J 1 base short, with 14 bases between. Germline-derived CDR1 and CDR2 are LNHNV and YYDKDF (reference sequence). The CDR3 is 13 residues long. CDR3 sequence reads: CAVNGRINYGYTF. The DNA of the CDR3 is TGTGCCGTCAACGGTAGGATTAACTATGGCTACACCTTC.

The rearrangement links TRBV30 to TRBJ1-4; 10 nucleotides agree with TRBD1. CDR1 is GTSNPN and CDR2 is SVGIG in the germline V gene (reference sequence). The CDR3 contains 18 residues. V dropped 3 bases and J dropped 8; count of bases not matched to a gene: 18. CDR3 DNA: TGTGCCTGGAGCCCCACCCGGTCCTCGACAGGGGGCAGGGAAAAACTGTTTTTT. Its protein product is CAWSPTRSSTGGREKLFF.

This clone was seen a single time. The gene calls are TRBV30 and TRBJ2-7; D not resolved. The CDR3 runs to 12 residues. Germline CDR1 and CDR2: GTSNPN and SVGIG (reference sequence). The V gene lost 3 bases and the J gene lost 2 bases, with 8 bases spanning the gap. This CDR3 reads CAWRTSTYEQYF. CDR3 coding DNA: TGTGCCTGGAGGACTTCAACCTACGAGCAGTACTTC. Full variable domain (outside the CDR3, taken from reference TRBV30 and TRBJ2-7): SQTIHQWPATLVQPVGSPLSLECTVEGTSNPNLYWYRQAAGRGLQLLFYSVGIGQISSEVPQNLSASRPQDRQFILSSKKLLLSDSGFYLCAWRTSTYEQYFGPGTRLTVT.

The rearrangement uses TRBV29-1 and TRBJ2-3; a weak D match, TRBD2 (6 bases). This CDR3 region has 15 residues. The germline CDR1 and CDR2 sequences are SQVTM and ANQGSEA. Trimming pared 8 bases from V and 0 bases from J, leaving 18 bases between. CDR3 sequence reads: CSTLGTQTSTDTQYF. The CDR3 coding sequence is TGCAGCACCCTAGGGACTCAAACTAGCACAGATACGCAGTATTTT.

The rearrangement links TRBV23-1 to TRBJ2-3; D unclear. Being an ORF, TRBV23-1 has a function that is uncertain. The CDR3 totals 10 residues. The V and J ends lost 9 bases and 0 bases respectively, with 1 base between them. The CDR3 loop is CARSTDTQYF. The CDR3 nucleotides are TGCGCCAGAAGCACAGATACGCAGTATTTT.

This clone showed up just a few times. The chain couples TRBV11-2 to TRBJ2-6; D is uncertain. CDR3 size: 15 residues. Germline CDR1 SGHAT, CDR2 FQNNGV. The ends were cut back, 5 bases at V and 0 bases at J, with 8 bases in the middle. CDR3 sequence: CASSPVRSGANVLTF. DNA for the CDR3: TGTGCCAGCAGCCCAGTACGCTCTGGGGCCAACGTCCTGACTTTC.

On this clone: This CDR3 is also generated by other DNA sequences in the sample. The V gene is TRBV29-1, the J gene TRBJ2-5, with D maybe TRBD2 (5 bases). This CDR3 is built from 12 residues. CDR1 and CDR2 (germline): SQVTM, ANQGSEA. V lost 4 bases, J lost 5 bases, and 11 bases lay in between. Written as DNA, the CDR3 is TGCAGCGTTGTTCGGGGTGGGGAGACCCAGTACTTC. Its protein is CSVVRGGETQYF.

The chain employs TRBV25-1 and TRBJ2-1, with 12 bases aligning to TRBD2. CDR3 size: 16 residues. V trimming: 6 bases; J trimming: 5 bases; junction bases outside the gene matches: 8. The germline V gene has CDR1 MGHDK and CDR2 SYGVNS. The CDR3 loop reads CASRGPSGRANNEQFF. DNA for the CDR3: TGTGCCAGCAGGGGACCTAGCGGGAGGGCGAACAATGAGCAGTTCTTC.

The chain recombines TRBV6-5 with TRBJ2-2; 10 bases fit TRBD1. Trimming cost V 7 bases and J 7 bases; bases outside gene matches: 6. The CDR3 is made up of 14 amino acids. CDR1 is MNHEY, CDR2 SVGAGI, per germline. The CDR3 nucleotides are TGTGCCAGCAACGAGGGACAGGGGTACGGGGAGCTGTTTTTT. Its translation: CASNEGQGYGELFF.

This chain connects TRBV11-1 to TRBJ2-3; the D is unclear. V was clipped by 5 bases and J by 2 bases, with 8 bases between them. Germline V gene sequence: CDR1 SGHAT, CDR2 FQDESV (reference sequence). This CDR3 spans 13 amino acids. The chain's CDR3 is CASSPGPTDTQYF. In nucleotides, the CDR3 is TGTGCCAGCAGCCCCGGACCCACAGATACGCAGTATTTT.

The rearrangement joins TRBV30 to TRBJ1-4; D is uncertain. V was trimmed by 5 bases and J by 3 bases, leaving 13 bases between them. The germline CDR1 and CDR2 sequences are GTSNPN and SVGIG (reference sequence). This CDR3 is built from 14 residues. CDR3 in DNA: TGTGCCTGGGAACCGGGCCGATCTAATGAAAAACTGTTTTTT. Translated: CAWEPGRSNEKLFF.

The chain has TRBV6-5 and TRBJ2-5, with D possibly TRBD1 on 5 matching bases. The CDR3 sequence is 13 residues long. The germline V gene encodes CDR1 MNHEY and CDR2 SVGAGI. The V end lost 7 bases, the J end lost 7 bases, and 16 bases lay between the germline ends. CDR3 amino acids: CASTPTASGTQYF. CDR3 sequence (DNA): TGTGCCAGCACACCGACAGCAAGTGGGACCCAGTACTTC.

This clone occurred a few times. A read error may account for a junction end that differs from germline. The chain employs TRBV7-7 and TRBJ2-5, with 7 bases that match TRBD1. The CDR3 runs 13 residues. Germline V gene sequence: CDR1 SSHAT, CDR2 FNYEAQ (reference sequence). For the CDR3, the DNA is TGTGCTAGCAGCCAGACAGGGTTCGAGACCCAGTACTTC. Protein: CASSQTGFETQYF.

This clone was seen only a few times. This rearrangement joins TRBV2 to TRBJ2-3, with TRBD2 matching 14 bases. The CDR3 is made up of 18 amino acids. J was trimmed by 2 bases and V by 0 bases; bases with no gene match: 4. CDR1 and CDR2 from the germline V gene are SNHLY and FYNNEI. The CDR3 DNA is TGTGCCAGCAGTGAAGCGGGACTAGCGGGAGTAATCACAGATACGCAGTATTTT. Protein: CASSEAGLAGVITDTQYF.

Only a few counts were recorded for this clone. The chain has TRBV27 and TRBJ2-3; D gene unclear. Germline-derived CDR1 and CDR2 are MNHEY and SMNVEV (reference sequence). The CDR3 has 13 residues. Between the trimmed V and J ends, which lost 2 bases and 4 bases, there was a span of 7 bases. The CDR3 DNA follows: TGTGCCAGCAGTTTAGGGGTCCCAGATACGCAGTATTTT. It specifies CASSLGVPDTQYF.